This record covers a single T cell receptor beta chain. Its antigen is currently unknown. Libraries were prepared by immunoSEQ multiplex PCR; TCRdb keeps only in-frame clonotypes and omits some of them. This repertoire shows tens of thousands of clones, 78% found once; its top ten account for over 9.5%. This sample was included in a study of CD4+ T cells in melanoma. Study outcomes and limitations: CD8+ T cell, macrophage and B cell function reportedly correlated with neoantigen-specific CD4+ T cells. Reportedly, melanoma neoantigen-specific CD4+ T cells showed varied differentiation states.

With 2 bases removed from V and 7 bases from J, the gap between germline ends came to 1 base. CDR3 length: 10 residues. Germline assignment: CDR1 SGHAT and CDR2 FQNNGV. V gene TRBV11-2 combines with J gene TRBJ2-3; D not resolved. The sequence came from a human donor with melanoma. The CDR3 DNA reads as TGTGCCAGCAGCTTAAATACGCAGTATTTT. It codes for CASSLNTQYF.